The 12 T cell receptor beta chains below all came from one sample that was sequenced in a study of blood T cell repertoires in COVID-19. The method was immunoSEQ multiplex PCR; TCRdb's version includes in-frame clones alone and lacks a portion of them. Among fewer than 200,000 clones listed, around 82% were seen once. The sample consisted of peripheral blood. Receptor source: a man in his 60s who had recovered from COVID-19.

This rearrangement joins TRBV9 to TRBJ2-1; 10 bases align to TRBD2. The CDR3 is 16 amino acids. The trim removed 4 bases at V and 0 bases at J, leaving 4 bases unmatched. The germline CDR1 and CDR2 sequences are SGDLS and YYNGEE. CDR3 sequence reads: CASSLGLASSYNEQFF. CDR3 bases: TGTGCCAGCAGCCTGGGACTAGCGAGCTCCTACAATGAGCAGTTCTTC.

J is TRBJ2-7 and V is TRBV30; 9 positions agree with TRBD1. Trimming took 3 bases from V and 4 from J; bases not matched to a gene: 7. The CDR3 runs to 14 residues. Germline V gene data show CDR1 as GTSNPN and CDR2 as SVGIG (reference sequence). CDR3 DNA sequence: TGTGCCTGGAGGACGGGACAGGGAACGTACGAGCAGTACTTC. Residues: CAWRTGQGTYEQYF.

This sequence joins TRBV4-2 and TRBJ1-1; a possible D gene is TRBD1 (6 bases). Germline CDR1 and CDR2: LGHNA and YNFKEQ. Trimming cost V 4 bases and J 9 bases, with 12 bases left between them. This CDR3 is built from 12 residues. CDR3 DNA: TGTGCCAGCAGCCTGGAAGGGGGTCAAGCTTTCTTT. Translating gives CASSLEGGQAFF.

This clone has only a few counts. The chain links TRBV3-1 (or the pseudogene TRBV3-2) to TRBJ1-5; D remains unclear. The V end lost 6 bases, the J end lost 6 bases, and 18 bases lay between the germline ends. Germline values: CDR1 LGHDT, CDR2 YNNKEL (reference sequence). The CDR3 contains 15 residues. CDR3 in amino acids: CASSHNRRAAQPQHF. The DNA for the CDR3 is TGTGCCAGCAGTCATAATAGGAGGGCGGCTCAGCCCCAGCATTTT.

The J gene is TRBJ2-5, the V gene TRBV7-2, with 10 bases matching TRBD1. The V segment lost 5 bases and the J segment 5 bases; nucleotides outside the gene matches: 8. Germline loops: CDR1 SGHTA, CDR2 FQGNSA. The CDR3 runs 15 residues. The CDR3 spells CASSPDRGLWETQYF. CDR3 nucleotide sequence: TGTGCCAGCAGCCCTGACAGGGGGCTATGGGAGACCCAGTACTTC. Together with reference TRBV7-2 and TRBJ2-5, the CDR3 gives the full variable domain: GAGVSQSPSNKVTEKGKDVELRCDPISGHTALYWYRQSLGQGLEFLIYFQGNSAPDKSGLPSDRFSAERTGGSVSTLTIQRTQQEDSAVYLCASSPDRGLWETQYFGPGTRLLVL.

V is TRBV19 and J is TRBJ2-3, with 7 bases fitting TRBD1. J was trimmed by 3 bases and V by 6 bases; bases with no gene match: 6. Germline loops: CDR1 LNHDA, CDR2 SQIVND (reference sequence). The CDR3 consists of 14 residues. The CDR3 DNA reads as TGTGCCAGTAGCACGGGACAGTCAACAGATACGCAGTATTTT. Translated: CASSTGQSTDTQYF.

The V and J genes are TRBV5-4 and TRBJ2-7; TRBD2 agrees at 8 bases. Germline-derived CDR1 and CDR2 are SGHNT and YYREEE (reference sequence). V lost 0 bases and J lost 6; bases outside the gene matches: 8. This CDR3 has 15 residues. In DNA form, the CDR3 reads TGTGCCAGCAGCTTGGGACTAGCCCGGGAGGGCGAGCAGTACTTC. It yields the protein CASSLGLAREGEQYF.

J is TRBJ2-1 and V is TRBV5-1; 12 bases match TRBD2. Per germline, CDR1 SGHRS and CDR2 YFSETQ. This CDR3 has 16 amino acids. The V segment lost 3 bases and the J segment 4 bases; nucleotides outside the gene matches: 5. In DNA, the CDR3 is TGCGCCAGCAGCTCGATACTAGCGGGGGGTTACAATGAGCAGTTCTTC. Encoded protein: CASSSILAGGYNEQFF.

The chain couples TRBV24-1 to TRBJ2-3; 8 positions match TRBD2. With V trimmed by 2 bases and J by 2 bases, 5 bases remained unmatched. The V gene's germline CDR1 is KGHDR and CDR2 SFDVKD. The CDR3 contains 16 residues. CDR3 sequence (DNA): TGTGCCACCAGTGATTCCCCGGGACTAGACACAGATACGCAGTATTTT. Protein: CATSDSPGLDTDTQYF.

V and J are TRBV11-2 and TRBJ2-7, with a possible D match to TRBD1 (6 bases). The CDR3 loop spans 13 amino acids. The V end lost 4 bases, the J end lost 3 bases, and 10 bases lay between the germline ends. Germline assignment: CDR1 SGHAT and CDR2 FQNNGV. The CDR3 region is CASSYTGHYEQYF. CDR3 nucleotides: TGTGCCAGCAGCTACACAGGGCACTACGAGCAGTACTTC. The whole variable domain, filled in from reference TRBV11-2 and TRBJ2-7, reads EAGVAQSPRYKIIEKRQSVAFWCNPISGHATLYWYQQILGQGPKLLIQFQNNGVVDDSQLPKDRFSAERLKGVDSTLKIQPAKLEDSAVYLCASSYTGHYEQYFGPGTRLTVT.

The chain has TRBV2 and TRBJ1-6; 9 nucleotides agree with TRBD1. CDR1 is SNHLY, CDR2 FYNNEI, per germline. The CDR3 spans 13 residues. With V trimmed by 6 bases and J by 7 bases, 1 base remained unmatched. The CDR3 region is CASRDRGNSPLHF. CDR3 in DNA: TGTGCCAGCAGGGACAGGGGCAATTCACCCCTCCACTTT.

This chain uses TRBV12-3 or TRBV12-4 with TRBJ2-7; D perhaps matches TRBD1 (6 bases). V was clipped by 3 bases and J by 5 bases, with 11 bases between them. The CDR3 is 13 residues long. CDR3 DNA: TGTGCCAGCAGTTTCACAGGGCGCAACGAGCAGTACTTC. This translates into CASSFTGRNEQYF.